The source of this TCR beta chain is a study of Tregs in tolerant kidney transplant recipients (dated 2019 in TCRdb). As for the study more broadly: TCRbeta sequencing was used in the study to identify donor-specific regulatory T cells before combined kidney and bone marrow transplantation, and the identified cells were then tracked after transplant. In a few healthy controls, several methods of expanding Tregs specific for an allogeneic donor were compared by TCRbeta repertoire sequencing.

Genomic DNA was extracted from sorted cells with the QIAGEN DNeasy Blood and Tissue Kit for TCRbeta CDR3 sequencing. High-throughput TCRbeta CDR3 sequencing was carried out commercially through immunoSEQ, with PCR amplification with bias correction and internal controls included. In the paper's pipeline: Unique productive TCRbeta sequences were defined by CDR3 nucleotide sequence when primers matched and otherwise by CDR3 amino acid sequence together with Vbeta and Jbeta genes. To correct sorting error, sequences shared between sorted populations at a frequency ratio of 2:1 or less were removed; the rest were assigned to the higher population. A sequence was defined as donor-reactive if the sequence was expanded at least 5-fold in CFSE-low cells compared with unstimulated cells and had a frequency of at least 0.01% in CFSE-low cells. Jensen-Shannon divergence, calculated on the top 100 TCRbeta sequences ranked by frequency, was used to quantify repertoire divergence. For samples with multiple sequencing runs, sorting error was corrected separately for each run before the runs were pooled. TCRdb took this table from immuneACCESS and kept in-frame rearrangements with V and J called. Such tables lack part of the clones; where checked against another copy, unresolved V genes explain under half of the gap, and the rest is unexplained. V, J and clone size reflect that table, while D and trimming were determined from the DNA. In all, the sample holds roughly 250,000 clones, and about four fifths of those were seen once. In total, the top ten clones hold less than 0.75% of the sample.

Including the terminal cysteine and phenylalanine, the CDR3 comprises 15 residues. This entry keeps only the CDR3 DNA: 45 bases, framed from base 1. As encoded in the germline V gene (reference sequence), CDR1 is SGHKS while CDR2 is YYEKEE. Trimming removed 5 bases from V and 4 bases from J, leaving 18 bases between the germline ends. The study at large found these results: Although technical replication error seemed to be minimal, the question of biological reproducibility was not addressed directly. Expanding Tregs with activated donor B cells appeared to identify the most biologically relevant and donor-specific TCRbeta repertoire. Because only a small number of patients were included, the study had limitations, and the results will need to be validated in larger populations as well as under other immunosuppression protocols.

Thawed PBMCs were FACS-sorted into unstimulated Tregs (CD4+CD25+CD127-), CD4+ non-Tregs (CD4+CD25-), CD4 cells and CD8 cells. Blood from healthy controls was obtained either from healthy volunteers or as purchased buffy coats. Healthy control blood was separated into PBMCs by Ficoll density gradient and cryopreserved, and patient PBMCs were collected both before and after transplant. Only one count was recorded for this clone. No antigen is known for it. It has no much larger one-base neighbor in the sample; base qualities were not kept. This sequence was found in a human donor in good health. The specimen sequenced was CD4+ T cells from blood. The chain was built from TRBV5-5 and TRBJ1-1, with the D gene too uncertain to name. The DNA reads as follows: TGTGCCAGCAGACCTAGGACGGAGGCCCGCACTGAAGCTTTCTTT. Its coded protein is CASRPRTEARTEAFF.